This TCR beta chain comes out of a study of a mutant IDH1 vaccine in newly diagnosed glioma. Whole-study context: The study gave patients eight vaccinations in weeks 1, 3, 5, 7, 11, 15, 19, 23. Treated patients had a mean age of roughly 40 years and an approximately 62% male, approximately 38% female split.

Assay used: immunoSEQ multiplex PCR; TCRdb lists only in-frame clones, some missing. Of 50,000 or so clones in the sample, roughly four fifths were seen once. Time point reported: week 5, during vaccination. Every vaccine dose comprised 300 ug of mutant IDH1 20-mer peptide plus topical imiquimod. Findings of the study overall: Seemingly, pseudoprogression had no relation to changes in the top peripheral T cell clonotypes.

This clone has more than one count but fewer than ten. Its matching antigen is unknown. The TCR was taken from a woman between 45 and 65 years old with glioma. The starting material was PBMCs, obtained from a glioma patient whose treatment included an IDH1 peptide vaccine.

CDR3 sequence (DNA): TGTGCCAGCAGCAATGATCTTCGAGATAGCAATCAGCCCCAGCATTTT. Protein product: CASSNDLRDSNQPQHF. This chain joins TRBV5-7 and TRBJ1-5; D gene uncertain. TRBV5-7 is an ORF for which the function is uncertain. Trimming stripped 4 bases from V and 0 bases from J, with 14 bases between. This CDR3 is built from 16 residues.